A single sample gave rise to the 32 T cell receptor beta chains below, sequenced in a study of identical twins. TCRdb reprocessed the 5' RACE reads via MiXCR and lists one record per CDR3 protein. The table records 1.5 million to 2 million distinct CDR3 sequences, under 35% of them present only once. Sequencing used cord blood. The receptors were gathered from a newborn girl in good health.

Here the CDR3 DNA reads TGTGCCAGCAGACGCCTCGGGGAAGGTTCACCCCTCCACTTT. Protein: CASRRLGEGSPLHF. This chain uses TRBV6-1 with TRBJ1-6; D is ambiguous. Trimming pared 6 bases from V and 9 bases from J, leaving 15 bases between. Looked up from germline, CDR1 is MNHNS and CDR2 is SASEGT. The CDR3 length is 14 residues.

V gene TRBV12-3 or TRBV12-4 combines with J gene TRBJ1-2, with TRBD1 matching 10 bases. V shed 5 bases and J 0 bases; nucleotides not matched to a gene: 21. The CDR3 has 21 residues. CDR3 sequence (DNA): TGTGCCAGCAGTAGGGACAGGGGAGTGAAGGGGATCCCAGGCACTAACTATGGCTACACCTTC. This translates into CASSRDRGVKGIPGTNYGYTF.

This clonotype showed up just a few times. The CDR3 coding sequence is TGTGCCAGCAGTCCAATGGGACTAGCGGGAGTAATATACAATGAGCAGTTCTTC. Its translation: CASSPMGLAGVIYNEQFF. The chain is built from TRBV25-1 and TRBJ2-1, with 14 bases lining up with TRBD2. CDR1 MGHDK and CDR2 SYGVNS come from the germline V gene. The CDR3 extends over 18 amino acids. V lost 5 bases and J lost 4; bases outside the gene matches: 10.

This clonotype was seen a few times. The rearrangement uses TRBV20-1 and TRBJ2-5; D not resolved. V was trimmed by 3 bases and J by 5 bases, leaving 7 bases between them. The CDR3 extends over 11 amino acids. Per germline, CDR1 DFQATT and CDR2 SNEGSKA (reference sequence). Here the CDR3 DNA reads TGCAGTGCTAGTCGATGGGAGACCCAGTACTTC. It is translated as CSASRWETQYF.

In its sample, this clonotype was seen a few times. The chain joins TRBV7-2 to TRBJ2-7; 8 bases are a match to TRBD2. The CDR3 has 16 amino acids. V was pared by 5 bases and J by 0 bases, with 9 bases of the junction left unmatched. Germline V lookup: CDR1 SGHTA, CDR2 FQGNSA. CDR3 sequence: CASSDATGTSSYEQYF. The CDR3 bases are TGTGCCAGCAGCGACGCCACCGGGACTAGCTCCTACGAGCAGTACTTC.

This clonotype has more than one count but fewer than ten. The chain carries TRBV21-1 and TRBJ2-3; the D call of TRBD2 is as the table states it, not checked on the DNA. TRBV21-1 is a documented pseudogene. The CDR3 has 15 amino acids. CDR3 sequence (DNA): TGTGCCAGCAGCAGGCTAGCGGGAGCTATAGATACGCAGTATTTT. Residues: CASSRLAGAIDTQYF.

This clonotype was picked up one time. The chain is built from TRBV21-1 and TRBJ2-2; no DNA check was done on the table's D call, TRBD1. TRBV21-1 is a pseudogene. CDR3 length: 17 residues. In DNA, the CDR3 is TGTGCCAGCAGCAAAGAAGGGACAGGGGCTTCCACCGGGGAGCTGTTTTTT. It specifies CASSKEGTGASTGELFF.

This chain uses TRBV5-1 with TRBJ2-1, with 12 bases lining up with TRBD2. Trimming took 4 bases from V and 12 from J; bases not matched to a gene: 11. The CDR3 covers 15 residues. Germline V gene data show CDR1 as SGHRS and CDR2 as YFSETQ. The CDR3 spells CASSPGLAGYSGQFF. In DNA, the CDR3 is TGCGCCAGCAGCCCGGGACTAGCGGGCTACAGTGGGCAGTTCTTC.

The chain is built from TRBV13 and TRBJ1-1; 8 bases are shared with TRBD1. The CDR3 totals 15 residues. Germline CDR1 PRHDT, CDR2 FYEKMQ (reference sequence). The ends lost 0 bases at V and 4 bases at J; junction bases unmatched: 4. For the CDR3, the DNA is TGTGCCAGCAGCTTAGGCCGGACAGGGAGCACTGAAGCTTTCTTT. Amino acids: CASSLGRTGSTEAFF.

This clonotype was observed a few times. This chain links TRBV20-1 with TRBJ1-2, with D possibly matching TRBD1 (6 bases). Trimming shortened V by 6 bases and J by 0 bases, and 11 bases separated the two germline ends. CDR1 is DFQATT and CDR2 is SNEGSKA in the germline V gene (reference sequence). The CDR3 consists of 13 residues. CDR3 nucleotide sequence: TGCAGTGCCACAGGGCCTGCTAACTATGGCTACACCTTC. Translating gives CSATGPANYGYTF.

The rearrangement uses TRBV5-1 and TRBJ2-3, with D possibly being TRBD1 (5 bases). Germline CDR1 and CDR2: SGHRS and YFSETQ. The CDR3 contains 15 residues. Trimming cost V 9 bases and J 2 bases, with 19 bases left between them. The CDR3 DNA sequence: TGCGCCACCCCTCATCCCCACAGGAACACAGATACGCAGTATTTT. This encodes CATPHPHRNTDTQYF.

Here the CDR3 reads CSARDLIRGQETQYF. The CDR3 DNA reads as TGCAGTGCTAGAGATTTGATCAGGGGTCAAGAGACCCAGTACTTC. This chain connects TRBV20-1 to TRBJ2-5; tentative D call: TRBD1 (6 bases). Trimming pared 0 bases from V and 2 bases from J, leaving 13 bases between. Per the germline V gene, CDR1 is DFQATT and CDR2 is SNEGSKA (reference sequence). The CDR3 runs to 15 residues.

This clonotype has a count of ten or more. CDR3 DNA: TGCGCCAGCAGCCAAGGACCCCTAGCTACCCACATTCAGTACTTC. This codes for CASSQGPLATHIQYF. The rearrangement uses TRBV4-1 and TRBJ2-4, with D perhaps TRBD2 (5 bases). CDR3 length: 15 residues. The V and J ends lost 1 base and 8 bases respectively, with 15 bases between them. Germline V gene sequence: CDR1 MGHRA, CDR2 YSYEKL.

This clonotype came up a few times. This chain uses TRBV20-1 with TRBJ2-7; 11 bases match TRBD2. Germline V lookup: CDR1 DFQATT, CDR2 SNEGSKA (reference sequence). J was trimmed by 2 bases and V by 2 bases; bases with no gene match: 8. The CDR3 loop spans 16 amino acids. CDR3 sequence reads: CSARSPLAGVTYEQYF. CDR3 DNA: TGCAGTGCTAGATCCCCACTAGCGGGAGTAACCTACGAGCAGTACTTC.

This clonotype has a handful of counts. This chain uses TRBV6-4 with TRBJ2-7; possibly TRBD1 for D (6 bases). Looked up from germline, CDR1 is MRHNA and CDR2 is SNTAGT. Trimming pared 7 bases from V and 0 bases from J, leaving 22 bases between. CDR3 size: 17 residues. CDR3 sequence: CASTDTGFCKASYEQYF. The CDR3, as DNA: TGTGCCAGCACCGATACAGGGTTCTGCAAGGCCTCCTACGAGCAGTACTTC.

The chain links TRBV7-2 to TRBJ2-1; TRBD1 aligns across 10 bases. Germline CDR1 SGHTA, CDR2 FQGNSA. Trimming removed 5 bases from V and 9 bases from J; junction bases left unmatched: 13. This CDR3 comprises 16 residues. The CDR3 DNA sequence: TGTGCCAGCAGCAAAGAACCGGGACAGGGGAAGAGTGAGCAGTTCTTC. Protein product: CASSKEPGQGKSEQFF.

The chain is built from TRBV5-1 and TRBJ1-1, with D maybe TRBD1 (6 bases). Germline V gene sequence: CDR1 SGHRS, CDR2 YFSETQ. The V and J ends lost 5 bases and 7 bases respectively, with 18 bases between them. The CDR3 loop spans 14 amino acids. The CDR3 sequence: CASRRMWGADEAFF. CDR3 in DNA: TGCGCCAGCAGGCGAATGTGGGGGGCCGATGAAGCTTTCTTT.

This chain connects TRBV6-1 to TRBJ2-3; TRBD2 aligns across 11 bases. Germline CDR1 is MNHNS and CDR2 is SASEGT. The CDR3 runs to 14 residues. V dropped 8 bases and J dropped 5; count of bases not matched to a gene: 6. The CDR3 coding sequence is TGTGCCAGCGTACTAGCGGGGGTTGGAGATACGCAGTATTTT. It codes for CASVLAGVGDTQYF.

This sequence joins TRBV27 and TRBJ1-5; TRBD1 matches 8 bases. V lost 1 base to trimming and J lost 7 bases; unmatched junction nucleotides: 9. CDR3 length: 16 amino acids. Per germline, CDR1 MNHEY and CDR2 SMNVEV (reference sequence). CDR3 DNA: TGTGCCAGCAGTTTATATTCACAGGGGGGCAGGCAGCCCCAGCATTTT. The encoded protein is CASSLYSQGGRQPQHF.

As to this clonotype: Its ends do not fully match the called genes, so a read error is possible. The CDR3: CASRQTGRMNPEAFF. The CDR3 DNA sequence: TGTGCCAGCAGGCAGACGGGACGGATGAACCCTGAAGCTTTCTTT. The rearrangement links TRBV27 to TRBJ1-1; a possible D gene is TRBD1 (5 bases). CDR1 and CDR2 from the germline V gene are MNHEY and SMNVEV (reference sequence). The CDR3 runs to 15 residues.

This clonotype was seen ten or more times. The V and J genes are TRBV7-2 and TRBJ2-7; no definite D call. This CDR3 region has 13 residues. Germline-derived CDR1 and CDR2 are SGHTA and FQGNSA. Trimming cost V 3 bases and J 3 bases, with 9 bases left between them. CDR3 protein: CASSLKPNYEQYF. CDR3 bases: TGTGCCAGCAGCTTGAAACCTAACTACGAGCAGTACTTC. The full variable domain, rest sourced from reference TRBV7-2 and TRBJ2-7, is GAGVSQSPSNKVTEKGKDVELRCDPISGHTALYWYRQSLGQGLEFLIYFQGNSAPDKSGLPSDRFSAERTGGSVSTLTIQRTQQEDSAVYLCASSLKPNYEQYFGPGTRLTVT.

In its sample, this clonotype was seen once. The chain carries TRBV7-2 and TRBJ2-2, with 9 bases aligning to TRBD2. CDR1 and CDR2 from the germline V gene are SGHTA and FQGNSA. After removal of 5 bases from V and 6 bases from J, the junction contained 7 bases not matched to a gene. CDR3 length: 15 residues. CDR3 sequence reads: CASSHGTSRAGELFF. CDR3 sequence (DNA): TGTGCCAGCAGCCACGGGACTAGCAGGGCCGGGGAGCTGTTTTTT.

The CDR3 protein is CASSRRQGPNTGELFF. In DNA, the CDR3 is TGTGCCAGCAGCCGCCGACAGGGCCCGAACACCGGGGAGCTGTTTTTT. V is TRBV6-6 and J is TRBJ2-2; 7 nucleotides line up with TRBD1. The germline CDR1 and CDR2 sequences are MNHNY and SVGAGI (reference sequence). The CDR3 length is 16 residues. V lost 6 bases, J lost 0 bases, and 7 bases stayed unmatched.

This clonotype has a handful of counts. V and J are TRBV11-2 and TRBJ1-4; 8 bases align to TRBD1. The germline CDR1 and CDR2 sequences are SGHAT and FQNNGV. Trimming at V came to 0 bases and at J to 8 bases, leaving 11 bases not matched to a gene. This CDR3 spans 17 amino acids. CDR3: CASSLDFSNRGKEKLFF. Here the CDR3 DNA reads TGTGCCAGCAGCTTAGATTTTTCAAACAGGGGGAAGGAAAAACTGTTTTTT.

V usage is TRBV5-5 and J usage is TRBJ1-3; the D gene is possibly TRBD1 (5 bases). V lost 0 bases and J 1 base, leaving 14 bases between the germline ends. Per the germline V gene, CDR1 is SGHKS and CDR2 is YYEKEE (reference sequence). The CDR3 sequence is 17 residues long. The CDR3 nucleotides are TGTGCCAGCAGCTTGGGGGCGGCAGGGCGGTCTGGAAACACCATATATTTT. Residues: CASSLGAAGRSGNTIYF.

The table lists this clonotype with a few counts. The chain joins TRBV20-1 to TRBJ1-2; D may be TRBD1 (6 bases). Trimming took off 0 bases at V and 4 bases at J, with 12 bases between the two ends. CDR3 length: 14 amino acids. The germline V gene encodes CDR1 DFQATT and CDR2 SNEGSKA (reference sequence). This CDR3 is CSAREGQSGYGYTF. The DNA of the CDR3 is TGCAGTGCTAGAGAAGGACAGTCGGGCTATGGCTACACCTTC.

This chain joins TRBV20-1 and TRBJ1-1; TRBD1 matches at 7 bases. Germline trimming cut 4 bases from V and 0 bases from J; bases unmatched to any gene: 8. The V gene's germline CDR1 is DFQATT and CDR2 SNEGSKA (reference sequence). This CDR3 is 15 amino acids long. The CDR3 spells CSAKLQGVMNTEAFF. CDR3 nucleotides: TGCAGTGCTAAACTCCAGGGGGTAATGAACACTGAAGCTTTCTTT.

This clonotype has only a few counts. A much larger clone differs by one base, so this may be a read error. The chain is built from TRBV12-3 or TRBV12-4 and TRBJ2-7; a possible D gene is TRBD1 (6 bases). CDR3 length equals 12 residues. The V and J ends lost 6 bases and 2 bases respectively, with 8 bases between them. The CDR3 DNA follows: TGTGCCAGCAGGGGGGACACCTACGAGCAGTACTTC. Protein sequence: CASRGDTYEQYF.

This clonotype was found a few times. V usage is TRBV7-8 and J usage is TRBJ2-7; 10 bases line up with TRBD2. The CDR3 runs to 18 residues. V lost 1 base, J lost 2 bases, and 11 bases stayed unmatched. Germline loops: CDR1 SGHVS, CDR2 FQNEAQ. CDR3 DNA sequence: TGTGCCAGCAGCTTAGTGTCTAGCGGGGGCCCATTTCCCTACGAGCAGTACTTC. Its translation is CASSLVSSGGPFPYEQYF.

The V gene is TRBV3-1, the J gene TRBJ2-2; 9 positions agree with TRBD1. The CDR3 contains 15 residues. V shed 4 bases, J shed 7 bases, and the junction held 7 bases outside the gene matches. In germline, CDR1 is LGHDT, CDR2 YNNKEL (reference sequence). The CDR3 DNA reads as TGTGCCAGCAGCCCGACAGGGGGGGGCCTCGGGGAGCTGTTTTTT. This translates into CASSPTGGGLGELFF.

This clonotype has ten or more counts. This rearrangement joins TRBV12-3 or TRBV12-4 to TRBJ2-3; D uncertain. The CDR3 covers 15 residues. Trimming shortened V by 1 base and J by 0 bases, and 8 bases separated the two germline ends. The CDR3 protein is CASSLGAPSTDTQYF. The CDR3 DNA sequence: TGTGCCAGCAGTTTAGGCGCCCCTAGCACAGATACGCAGTATTTT.

This clonotype turned up a few times. The V and J genes are TRBV25-1 and TRBJ2-7, with 9 bases fitting TRBD1. Trimming removed 5 bases from V and 1 base from J; junction bases left unmatched: 6. The CDR3 runs to 15 residues. Germline CDR1 and CDR2: MGHDK and SYGVNS. For the CDR3, the DNA is TGTGCCAGCAGTCTAATGGGGACAGGGTCCTACGAGCAGTACTTC. It translates to CASSLMGTGSYEQYF.